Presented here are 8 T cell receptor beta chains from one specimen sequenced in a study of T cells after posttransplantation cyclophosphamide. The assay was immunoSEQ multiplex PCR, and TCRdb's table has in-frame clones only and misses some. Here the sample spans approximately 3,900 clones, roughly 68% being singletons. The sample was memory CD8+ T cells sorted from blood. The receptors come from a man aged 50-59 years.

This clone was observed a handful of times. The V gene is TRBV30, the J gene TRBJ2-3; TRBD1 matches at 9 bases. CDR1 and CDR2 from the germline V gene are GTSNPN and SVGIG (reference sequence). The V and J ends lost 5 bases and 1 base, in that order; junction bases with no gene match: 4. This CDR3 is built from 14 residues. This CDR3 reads CAWGQGWGTDTQYF. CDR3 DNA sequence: TGTGCCTGGGGACAGGGGTGGGGCACAGATACGCAGTATTTT.

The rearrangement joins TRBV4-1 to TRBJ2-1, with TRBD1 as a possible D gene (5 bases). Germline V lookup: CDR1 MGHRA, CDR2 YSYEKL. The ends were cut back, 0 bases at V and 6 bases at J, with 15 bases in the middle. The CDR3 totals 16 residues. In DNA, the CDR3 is TGCGCCAGCAGCCAAGATAGTAGGGGATGGGGCAATGAGCAGTTCTTC. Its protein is CASSQDSRGWGNEQFF.

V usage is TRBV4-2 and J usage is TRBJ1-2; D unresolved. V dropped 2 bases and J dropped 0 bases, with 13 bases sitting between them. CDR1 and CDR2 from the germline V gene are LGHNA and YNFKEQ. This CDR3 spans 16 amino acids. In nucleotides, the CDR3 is TGTGCCAGCAGCCAAATCATCTTGTCGGCTAACTATGGCTACACCTTC. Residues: CASSQIILSANYGYTF.

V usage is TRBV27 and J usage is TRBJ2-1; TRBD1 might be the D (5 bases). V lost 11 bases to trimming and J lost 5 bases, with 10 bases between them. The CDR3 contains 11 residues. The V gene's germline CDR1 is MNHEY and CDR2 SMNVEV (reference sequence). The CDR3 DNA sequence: TGTGCCGCCCAGGGTGACAATGAGCAGTTCTTC. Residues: CAAQGDNEQFF.

The CDR3 nucleotides read TGTGCCAGCAGTCCCCAGGGGGCGTTTGGGTCTGAAGCTTTCTTT. This sequence encodes CASSPQGAFGSEAFF. This chain joins TRBV28 and TRBJ1-1; 8 nucleotides line up with TRBD1. V lost 5 bases to trimming and J lost 6 bases; unmatched junction nucleotides: 11. The CDR3 runs 15 residues. Germline CDR1 and CDR2: MDHEN and SYDVKM.

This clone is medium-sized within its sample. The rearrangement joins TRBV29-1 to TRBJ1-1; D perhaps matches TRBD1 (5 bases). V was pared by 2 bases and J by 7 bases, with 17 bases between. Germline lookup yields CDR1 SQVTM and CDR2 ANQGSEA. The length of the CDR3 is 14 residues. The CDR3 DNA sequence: TGCAGCGTTGAACAGGGCATCGGAGTTCTTGAAGCTTTCTTT. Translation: CSVEQGIGVLEAFF.

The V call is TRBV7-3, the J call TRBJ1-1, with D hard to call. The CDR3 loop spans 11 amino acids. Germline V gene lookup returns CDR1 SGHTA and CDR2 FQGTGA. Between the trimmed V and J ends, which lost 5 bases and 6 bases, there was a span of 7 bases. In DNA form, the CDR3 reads TGTGCCAGCAGCCCCCTAGCTGAAGCTTTCTTT. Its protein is CASSPLAEAFF.

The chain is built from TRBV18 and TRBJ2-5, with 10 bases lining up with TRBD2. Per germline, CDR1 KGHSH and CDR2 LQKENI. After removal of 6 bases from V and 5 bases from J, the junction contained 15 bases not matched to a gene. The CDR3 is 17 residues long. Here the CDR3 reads CASSPDLAGAPGETQYF. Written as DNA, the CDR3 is TGTGCCAGCTCGCCCGACCTAGCGGGGGCCCCCGGTGAGACCCAGTACTTC. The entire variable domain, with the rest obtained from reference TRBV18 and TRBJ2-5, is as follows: NAGVMQNPRHLVRRRGQEARLRCSPMKGHSHVYWYRQLPEEGLKFMVYLQKENIIDESGMPKERFSAEFPKEGPSILRIQQVVRGDSAAYFCASSPDLAGAPGETQYFGPGTRLLVL.